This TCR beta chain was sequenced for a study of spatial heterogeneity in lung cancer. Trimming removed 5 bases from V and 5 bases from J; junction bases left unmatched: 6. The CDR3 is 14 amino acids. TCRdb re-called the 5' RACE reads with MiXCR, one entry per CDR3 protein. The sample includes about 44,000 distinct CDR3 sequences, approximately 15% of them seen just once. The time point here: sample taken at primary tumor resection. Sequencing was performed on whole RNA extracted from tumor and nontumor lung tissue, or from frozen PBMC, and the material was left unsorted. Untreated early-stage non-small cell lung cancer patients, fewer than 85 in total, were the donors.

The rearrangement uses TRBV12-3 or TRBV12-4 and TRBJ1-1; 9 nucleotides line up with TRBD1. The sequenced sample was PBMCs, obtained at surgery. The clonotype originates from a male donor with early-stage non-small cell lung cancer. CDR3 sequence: CASSPGTGHTEAFF. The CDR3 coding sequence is TGTGCCAGCAGTCCCGGGACAGGGCATACTGAAGCTTTCTTT.